These T cell receptor beta chains were read from a single sample in a study of identifying expanded T cells in peripheral blood. The data were produced by immunoSEQ multiplex PCR, yet TCRdb's version contains in-frame clones alone and is incomplete. The sample lists about 86,000 clones; 88% were seen once. The material sequenced was blood. The receptor set was obtained from a person aged 18 to 75 in good health. CDR3s include the opening cysteine and the closing phenylalanine or tryptophan. A D gene is named only where the DNA matches it firmly. Size values are once, few and many counts, or a class for expanded clones, and some rows have none.

clone_size,d_call,j_call,v_call,cdr3_aa,cdr3_nt
.,.,TRBJ2-7,TRBV2,CASRRREYEQYF,TGTGCCAGCAGGCGCAGGGAGTACGAGCAGTACTTC
.,TRBD1,TRBJ2-5,TRBV7-9,CASSPRGRGQETQYF,TGTGCCAGCAGCCCCCGCGGCAGGGGGCAAGAGACCCAGTACTTC
.,TRBD1,TRBJ1-2,TRBV29-1,CSVPTGGANYGYTF,TGCAGCGTCCCGACAGGGGGGGCAAACTATGGCTACACCTTC
.,TRBD1,TRBJ2-1,TRBV6-4,CASSRQGARNEQFF,TGTGCCAGCAGCAGACAGGGGGCTCGGAATGAGCAGTTCTTC
.,.,TRBJ1-5,TRBV19,CASSIGSIASSNQPQHF,TGTGCCAGTAGTATCGGCAGTATCGCCTCGAGCAATCAGCCCCAGCATTTT
.,TRBD1,TRBJ2-1,TRBV15,CATSRAGTGLNEQFF,TGTGCCACCAGCAGAGCCGGGACAGGCCTCAATGAGCAGTTCTTC
.,.,TRBJ2-5,TRBV4-2,CASSQVGVGYQETQYF,TGTGCCAGCAGCCAAGTAGGAGTTGGGTACCAAGAGACCCAGTACTTC
.,.,TRBJ1-1,TRBV29-1,CSVTGPLNTEAFF,TGCAGCGTGACGGGACCGTTGAACACTGAAGCTTTCTTT
.,.,TRBJ1-4,TRBV10-3,CAISIGDEKLFF,TGTGCCATCAGTATCGGGGATGAAAAACTGTTTTTT
medium-sized,TRBD2,TRBJ2-2,TRBV6-4,CASSPAAGGGGGELFF,TGTGCCAGCAGCCCGGCTGCGGGGGGCGGCGGCGGGGAGCTGTTTTTT
.,.,TRBJ1-2,TRBV25-1,CASSESGYGYTF,TGTGCCAGCAGTGAGAGTGGCTATGGCTACACCTTC
.,.,TRBJ1-1,TRBV5-1,CASSLAGALEQTGAFF,TGCGCCAGCAGCTTGGCTGGGGCCCTTGAACAGACTGGGGCTTTCTTT
.,.,TRBJ2-6,TRBV27,CASSHRGLSSGANVLTF,TGTGCCAGCAGTCACAGGGGACTTAGCTCTGGGGCCAACGTCCTGACTTTC
many,.,TRBJ1-1,TRBV6-5,CASSYSRGAEAFF,TGTGCCAGCAGTTACTCCAGGGGAGCTGAAGCTTTCTTT
.,.,TRBJ1-2,TRBV6-6,CASRITGGYTF,TGTGCCAGCAGAATCACAGGGGGCTACACCTTC
.,.,TRBJ1-4,TRBV7-9,CASSLRSDNEKLFF,TGTGCCAGCAGCTTACGGTCAGATAATGAAAAACTGTTTTTT
.,.,TRBJ2-5,TRBV13,CASSLGPDRIQETQYF,TGTGCCAGCAGCTTAGGCCCAGACAGGATCCAAGAGACCCAGTACTTC
.,.,TRBJ1-1,TRBV9,CASSGGHTEAFF,TGTGCCAGCAGCGGGGGGCACACTGAAGCTTTCTTT